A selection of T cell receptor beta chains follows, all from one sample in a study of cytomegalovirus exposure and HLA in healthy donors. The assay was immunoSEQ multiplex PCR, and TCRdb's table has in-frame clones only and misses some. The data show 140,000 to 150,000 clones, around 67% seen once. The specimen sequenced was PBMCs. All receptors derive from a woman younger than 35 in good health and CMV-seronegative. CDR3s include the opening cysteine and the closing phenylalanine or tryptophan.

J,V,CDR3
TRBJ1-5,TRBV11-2,CASSLSGAGNQPQHF
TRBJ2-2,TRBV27,CASSLDWDRPNTGELFF
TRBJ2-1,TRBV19,CASSIQRVSYNEQFF
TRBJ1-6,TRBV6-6,CASRVGVADSPLHF
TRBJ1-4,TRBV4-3,CASSPFIGSEKLFF
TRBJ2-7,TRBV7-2,CASSLGPSSGGAGYEQYF
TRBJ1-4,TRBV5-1,CASSIQGPTNEKLFF
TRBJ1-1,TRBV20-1,CSATKTNEAFF
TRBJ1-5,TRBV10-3,CAISVGSQGNQPQHF
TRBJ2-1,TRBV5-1,CASSSTSGGTYNEQFF
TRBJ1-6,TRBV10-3,CAISSGSYNSPLHF
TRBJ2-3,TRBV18,CASSLGQGADTQYF
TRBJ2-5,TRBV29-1,CSVGQSGETQYF
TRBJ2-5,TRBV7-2,CASRTGLAGGRETQYF
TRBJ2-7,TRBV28,CASSYRQGLSYEQYF
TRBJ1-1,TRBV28,CASSFSPDRGYTEAFF
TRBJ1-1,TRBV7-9,CASSLIVGHTEAFF
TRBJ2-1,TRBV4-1,CASSQGGGNEQFF
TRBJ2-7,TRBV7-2,CASSLIEPGLGPSEQYF
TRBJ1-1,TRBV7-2,CASSLAGGWRNTEAFF
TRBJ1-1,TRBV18,CASSPMDNSNTEAFF
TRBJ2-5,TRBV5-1,CASSLEPRLGETQYF
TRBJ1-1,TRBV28,CASSIQGAYDTEAFF
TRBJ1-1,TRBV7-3,CASRLQMNTEAFF
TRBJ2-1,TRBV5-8,CASSFRLAGESDEQFF
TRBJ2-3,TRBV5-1,CASSFPSGLVDTQYF
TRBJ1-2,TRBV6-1,CASSDARWAGERTNYGYTF
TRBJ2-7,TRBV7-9,CASSQGQGSGSYEQYF
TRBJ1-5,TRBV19,CASSAGLRPQHF
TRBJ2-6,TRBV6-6,CASSEQGATGANVLTF
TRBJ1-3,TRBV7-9,CASSPRESFSGNTIYF
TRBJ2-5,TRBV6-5,CASSYSQTGGQETQYF
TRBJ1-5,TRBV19,CASSIEGGNIRNQPQHF
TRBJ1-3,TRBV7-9,CASSWNRGASSGNTIYF
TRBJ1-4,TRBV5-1,CASSLGQGPSNEKLFF
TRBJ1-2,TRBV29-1,CSVDDRGGGYTF